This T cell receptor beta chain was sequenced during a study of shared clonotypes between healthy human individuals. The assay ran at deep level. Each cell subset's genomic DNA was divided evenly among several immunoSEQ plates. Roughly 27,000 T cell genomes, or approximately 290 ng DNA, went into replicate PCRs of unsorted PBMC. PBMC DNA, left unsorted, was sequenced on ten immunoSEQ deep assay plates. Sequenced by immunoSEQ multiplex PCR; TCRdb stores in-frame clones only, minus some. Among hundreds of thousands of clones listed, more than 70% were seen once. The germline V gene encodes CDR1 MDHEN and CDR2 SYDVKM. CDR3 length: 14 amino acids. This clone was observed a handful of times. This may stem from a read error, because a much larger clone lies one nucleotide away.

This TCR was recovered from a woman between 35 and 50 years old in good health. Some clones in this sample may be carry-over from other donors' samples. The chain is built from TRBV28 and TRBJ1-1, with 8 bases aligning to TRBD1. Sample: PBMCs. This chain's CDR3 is CVSTSRTGHNEAFF. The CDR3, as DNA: TGTGTCAGCACCTCTAGGACAGGGCATAATGAAGCTTTCTTT.